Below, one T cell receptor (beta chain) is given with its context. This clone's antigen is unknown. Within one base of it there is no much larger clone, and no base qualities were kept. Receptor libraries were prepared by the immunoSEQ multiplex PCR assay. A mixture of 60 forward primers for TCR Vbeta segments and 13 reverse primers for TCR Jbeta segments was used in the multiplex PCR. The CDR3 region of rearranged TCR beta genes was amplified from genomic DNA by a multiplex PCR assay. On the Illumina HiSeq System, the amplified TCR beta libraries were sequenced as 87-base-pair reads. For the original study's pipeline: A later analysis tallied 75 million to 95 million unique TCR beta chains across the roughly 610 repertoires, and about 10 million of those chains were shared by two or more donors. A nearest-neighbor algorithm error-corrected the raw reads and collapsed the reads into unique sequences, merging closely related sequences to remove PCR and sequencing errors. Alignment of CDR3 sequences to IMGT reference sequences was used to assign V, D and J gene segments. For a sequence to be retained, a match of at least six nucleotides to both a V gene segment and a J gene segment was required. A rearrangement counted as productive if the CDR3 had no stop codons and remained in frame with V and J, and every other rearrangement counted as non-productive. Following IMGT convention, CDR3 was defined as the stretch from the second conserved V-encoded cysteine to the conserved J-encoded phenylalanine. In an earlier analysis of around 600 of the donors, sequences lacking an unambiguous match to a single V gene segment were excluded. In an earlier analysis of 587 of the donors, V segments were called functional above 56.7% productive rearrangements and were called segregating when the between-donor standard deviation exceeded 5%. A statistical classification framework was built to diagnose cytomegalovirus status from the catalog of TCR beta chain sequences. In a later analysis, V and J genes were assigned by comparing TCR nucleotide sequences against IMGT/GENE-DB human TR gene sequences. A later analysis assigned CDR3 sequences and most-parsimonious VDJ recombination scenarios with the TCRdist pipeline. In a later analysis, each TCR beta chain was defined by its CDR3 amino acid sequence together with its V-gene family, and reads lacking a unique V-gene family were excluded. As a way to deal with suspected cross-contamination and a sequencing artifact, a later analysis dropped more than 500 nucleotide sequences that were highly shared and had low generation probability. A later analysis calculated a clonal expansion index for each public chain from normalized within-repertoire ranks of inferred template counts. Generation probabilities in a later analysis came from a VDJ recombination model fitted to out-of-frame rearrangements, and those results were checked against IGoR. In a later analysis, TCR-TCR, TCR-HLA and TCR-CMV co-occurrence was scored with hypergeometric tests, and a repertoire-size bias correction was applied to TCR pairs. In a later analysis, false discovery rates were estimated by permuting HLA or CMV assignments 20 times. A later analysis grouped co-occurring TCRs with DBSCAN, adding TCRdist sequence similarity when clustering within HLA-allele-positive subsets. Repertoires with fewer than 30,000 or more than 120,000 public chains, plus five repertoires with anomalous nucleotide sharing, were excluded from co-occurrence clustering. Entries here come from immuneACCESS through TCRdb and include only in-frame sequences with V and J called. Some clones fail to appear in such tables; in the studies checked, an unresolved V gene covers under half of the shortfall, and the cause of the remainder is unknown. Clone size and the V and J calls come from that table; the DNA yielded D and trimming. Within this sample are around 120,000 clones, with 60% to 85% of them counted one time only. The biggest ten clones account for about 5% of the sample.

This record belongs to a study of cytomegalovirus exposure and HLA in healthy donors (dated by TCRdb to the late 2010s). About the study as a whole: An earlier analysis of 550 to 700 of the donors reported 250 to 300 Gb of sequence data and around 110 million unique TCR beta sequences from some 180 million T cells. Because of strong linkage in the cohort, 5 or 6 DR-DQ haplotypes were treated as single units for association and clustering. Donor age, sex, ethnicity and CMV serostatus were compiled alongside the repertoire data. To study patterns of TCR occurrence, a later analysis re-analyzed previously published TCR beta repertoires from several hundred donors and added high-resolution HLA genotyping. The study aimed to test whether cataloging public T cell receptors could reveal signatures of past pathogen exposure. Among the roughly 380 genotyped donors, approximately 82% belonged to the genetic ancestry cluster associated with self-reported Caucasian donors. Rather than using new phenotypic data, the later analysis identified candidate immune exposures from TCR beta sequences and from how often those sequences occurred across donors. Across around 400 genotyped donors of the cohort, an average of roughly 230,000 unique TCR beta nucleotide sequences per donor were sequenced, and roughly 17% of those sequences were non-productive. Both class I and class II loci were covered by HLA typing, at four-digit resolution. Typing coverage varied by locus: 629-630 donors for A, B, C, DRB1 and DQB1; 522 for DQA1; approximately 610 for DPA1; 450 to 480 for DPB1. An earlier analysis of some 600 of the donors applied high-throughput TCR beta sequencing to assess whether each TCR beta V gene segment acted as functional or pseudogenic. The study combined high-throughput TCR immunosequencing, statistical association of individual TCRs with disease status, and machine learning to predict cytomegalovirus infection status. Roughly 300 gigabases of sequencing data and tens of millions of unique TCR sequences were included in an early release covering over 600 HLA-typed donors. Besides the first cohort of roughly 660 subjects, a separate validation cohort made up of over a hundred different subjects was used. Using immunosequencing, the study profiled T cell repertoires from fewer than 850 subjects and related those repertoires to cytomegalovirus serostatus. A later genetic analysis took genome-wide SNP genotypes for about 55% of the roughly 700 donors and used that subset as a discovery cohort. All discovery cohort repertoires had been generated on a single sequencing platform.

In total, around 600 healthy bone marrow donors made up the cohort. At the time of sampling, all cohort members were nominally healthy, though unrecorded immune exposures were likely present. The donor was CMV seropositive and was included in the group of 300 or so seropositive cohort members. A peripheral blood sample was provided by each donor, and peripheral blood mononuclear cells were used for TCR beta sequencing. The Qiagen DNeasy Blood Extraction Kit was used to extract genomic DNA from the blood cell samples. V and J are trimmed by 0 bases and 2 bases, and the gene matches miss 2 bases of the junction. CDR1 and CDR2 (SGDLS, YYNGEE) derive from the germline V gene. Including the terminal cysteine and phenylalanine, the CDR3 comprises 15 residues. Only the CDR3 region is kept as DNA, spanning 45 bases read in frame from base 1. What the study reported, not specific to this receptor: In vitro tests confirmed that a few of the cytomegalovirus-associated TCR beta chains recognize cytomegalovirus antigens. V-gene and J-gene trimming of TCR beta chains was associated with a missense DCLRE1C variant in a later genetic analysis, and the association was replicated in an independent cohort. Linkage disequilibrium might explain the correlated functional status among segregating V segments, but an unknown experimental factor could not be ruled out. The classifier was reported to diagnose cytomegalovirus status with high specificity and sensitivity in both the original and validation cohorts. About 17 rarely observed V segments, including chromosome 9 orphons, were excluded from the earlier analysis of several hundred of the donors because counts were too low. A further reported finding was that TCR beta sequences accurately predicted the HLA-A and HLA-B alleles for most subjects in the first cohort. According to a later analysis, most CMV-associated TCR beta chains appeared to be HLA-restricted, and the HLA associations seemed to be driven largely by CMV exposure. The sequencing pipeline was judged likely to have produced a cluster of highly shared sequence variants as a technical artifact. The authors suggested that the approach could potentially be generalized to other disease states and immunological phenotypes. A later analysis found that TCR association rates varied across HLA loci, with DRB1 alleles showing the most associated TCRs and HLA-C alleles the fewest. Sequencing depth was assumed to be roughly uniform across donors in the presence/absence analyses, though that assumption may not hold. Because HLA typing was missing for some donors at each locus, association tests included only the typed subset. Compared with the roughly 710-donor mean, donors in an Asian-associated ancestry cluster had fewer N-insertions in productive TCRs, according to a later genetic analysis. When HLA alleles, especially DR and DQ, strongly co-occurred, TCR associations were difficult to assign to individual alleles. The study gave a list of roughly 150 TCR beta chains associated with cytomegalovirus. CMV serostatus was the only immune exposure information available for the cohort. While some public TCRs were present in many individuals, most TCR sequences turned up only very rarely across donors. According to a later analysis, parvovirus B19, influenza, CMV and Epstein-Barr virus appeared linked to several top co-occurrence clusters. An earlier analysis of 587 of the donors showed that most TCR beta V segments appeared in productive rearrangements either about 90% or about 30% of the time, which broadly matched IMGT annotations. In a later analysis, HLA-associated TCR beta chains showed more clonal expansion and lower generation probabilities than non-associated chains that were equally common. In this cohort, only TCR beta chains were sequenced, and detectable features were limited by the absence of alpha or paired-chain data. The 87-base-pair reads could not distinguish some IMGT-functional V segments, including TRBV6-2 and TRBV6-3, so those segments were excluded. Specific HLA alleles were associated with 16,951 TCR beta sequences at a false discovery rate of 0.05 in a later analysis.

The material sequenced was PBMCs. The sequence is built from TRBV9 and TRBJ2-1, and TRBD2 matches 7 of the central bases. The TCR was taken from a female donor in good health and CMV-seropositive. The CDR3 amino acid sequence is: CASSVESGAYNEQFF. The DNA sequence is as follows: TGTGCCAGCAGCGTAGAGAGCGGGGCCTACAATGAGCAGTTCTTC.